The sequence of this TCR beta chain was determined in a study of blood T cell repertoires in COVID-19. Study-level background: In each case, the material was cDNA or gDNA derived from T cells, B-cell-depleted T cells, or PBMCs.

Living in about two dozen US areas, the participants were between roughly 18 and 89 years of age. Assignments of participants to cohorts depended upon their own reported clinical history. How the authors handled the data: Amplification of reference gene primers provided the estimated nucleated cell counts. Clones were sequenced by immunoSEQ multiplex PCR, and TCRdb holds only the in-frame ones, with some missing. Clone size and V and J calls were adopted from that table, with D and trimming inferred from the DNA. This repertoire shows under 450,000 clones, over 80% found once; its top ten account for approximately 5%. V dropped 1 base and J dropped 6; count of bases not matched to a gene: 9. The CDR3 is made up of 17 amino acids. The germline V gene encodes CDR1 GTSNPN and CDR2 SVGIG (reference sequence).

The sample comprised PBMCs or T cells enriched from blood (not recorded which). The source is a woman aged 45-59 years who had recovered from COVID-19. The chain uses TRBV30 and TRBJ2-1, with TRBD2 matching 13 bases. DNA for the CDR3: TGTGCCTGGAGTGGACGGACTAGCGGGGGTCGGATCAATGAGCAGTTCTTC. Its protein product is CAWSGRTSGGRINEQFF.